This TCR beta chain was found in a study of OX40 agonist ivuxolimab in advanced cancers. The ends were cut back, 0 bases at V and 2 bases at J, with 1 base in the middle. This CDR3 has 12 residues. CDR1 and CDR2 (germline): SGDLS, YYNGEE. This clone was seen only a few times. Its antigen is undetermined. Systemic immunosuppression or autoimmune disease history was grounds to exclude patients. Profiling relied on immunoSEQ multiplex PCR, and the TCRdb table lists in-frame clones only, not all of them. Among over 30,000 clones, 82% were seen once, and the ten largest hold under 2%. General observations from the study: Low normalized clonal expansion also occurred in some nonresponding patients.

The J gene is TRBJ2-3, the V gene TRBV9; D is unclear. The receptor comes from an adult with an advanced solid tumor such as melanoma, head and neck, liver or kidney cancer. Specimen: CD4+ or CD8+ T cells sorted from blood, collected in a trial of the OX40 agonist ivuxolimab. As DNA, the CDR3 is TGTGCCAGCAGCGTAGCCACAGATACGCAGTATTTT. It encodes CASSVATDTQYF.